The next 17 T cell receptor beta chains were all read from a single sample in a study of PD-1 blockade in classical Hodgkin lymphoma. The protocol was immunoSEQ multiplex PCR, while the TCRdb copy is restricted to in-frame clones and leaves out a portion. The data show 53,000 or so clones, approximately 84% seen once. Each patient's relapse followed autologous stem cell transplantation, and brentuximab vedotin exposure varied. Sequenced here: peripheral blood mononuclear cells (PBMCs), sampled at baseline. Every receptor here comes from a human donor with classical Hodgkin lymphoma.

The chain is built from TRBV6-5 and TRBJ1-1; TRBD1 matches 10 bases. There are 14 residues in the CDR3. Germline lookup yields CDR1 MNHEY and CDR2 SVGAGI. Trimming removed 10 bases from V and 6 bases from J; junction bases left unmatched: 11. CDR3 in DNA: TGTGCCACCGCCGGGACAGGGGCTTCCCCTGAAGCTTTCTTT. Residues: CATAGTGASPEAFF.

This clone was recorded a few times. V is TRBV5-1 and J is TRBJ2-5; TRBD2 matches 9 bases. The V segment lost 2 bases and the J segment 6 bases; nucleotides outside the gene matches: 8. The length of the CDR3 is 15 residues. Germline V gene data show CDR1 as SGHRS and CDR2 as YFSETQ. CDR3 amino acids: CASSFLAGEGKTQYF. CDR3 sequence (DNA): TGCGCCAGCAGCTTCTTAGCGGGAGAAGGAAAGACCCAGTACTTC.

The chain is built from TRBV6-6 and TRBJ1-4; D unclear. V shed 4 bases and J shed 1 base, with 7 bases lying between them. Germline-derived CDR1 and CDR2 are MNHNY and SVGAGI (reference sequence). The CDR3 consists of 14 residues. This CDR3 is CASSSQETNEKLFF. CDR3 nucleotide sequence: TGTGCCAGCAGTTCGCAGGAAACTAATGAAAAACTGTTTTTT.

The CDR3 nucleotides read TGTGCCAGCAGTGGCCACGGGACACGAATCTACGAGCAGTACTTC. It is translated as CASSGHGTRIYEQYF. This chain joins TRBV25-1 and TRBJ2-7; the D gene is possibly TRBD1 (6 bases). The CDR3 contains 15 residues. In germline, CDR1 is MGHDK, CDR2 SYGVNS. V lost 4 bases and J lost 3, with 16 bases in between.

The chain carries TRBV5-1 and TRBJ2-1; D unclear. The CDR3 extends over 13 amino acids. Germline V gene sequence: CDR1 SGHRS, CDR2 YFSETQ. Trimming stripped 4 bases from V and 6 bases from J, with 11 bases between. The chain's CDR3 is CASSPAQFNEQFF. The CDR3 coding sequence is TGCGCCAGCAGCCCGGCGCAGTTCAATGAGCAGTTCTTC.

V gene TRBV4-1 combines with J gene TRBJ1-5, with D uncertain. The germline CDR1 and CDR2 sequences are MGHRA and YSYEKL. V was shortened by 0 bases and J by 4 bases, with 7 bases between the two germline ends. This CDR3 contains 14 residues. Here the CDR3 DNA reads TGCGCCAGCAGCCAAGATCCCGGGAATCAGCCCCAGCATTTT. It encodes CASSQDPGNQPQHF.

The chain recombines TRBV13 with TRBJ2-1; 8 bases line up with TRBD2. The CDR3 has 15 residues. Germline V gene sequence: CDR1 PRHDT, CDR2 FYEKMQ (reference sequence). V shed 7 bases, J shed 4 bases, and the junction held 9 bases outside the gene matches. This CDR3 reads CASNERLAPYNEQFF. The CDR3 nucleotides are TGTGCCAGCAATGAACGACTAGCGCCGTACAATGAGCAGTTCTTC.

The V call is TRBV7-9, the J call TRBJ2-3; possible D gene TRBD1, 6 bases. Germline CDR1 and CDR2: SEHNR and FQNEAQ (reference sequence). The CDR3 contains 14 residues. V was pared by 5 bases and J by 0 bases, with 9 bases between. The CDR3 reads CASSPDRSTDTQYF. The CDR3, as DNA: TGTGCCAGCAGCCCGGACAGAAGCACAGATACGCAGTATTTT.

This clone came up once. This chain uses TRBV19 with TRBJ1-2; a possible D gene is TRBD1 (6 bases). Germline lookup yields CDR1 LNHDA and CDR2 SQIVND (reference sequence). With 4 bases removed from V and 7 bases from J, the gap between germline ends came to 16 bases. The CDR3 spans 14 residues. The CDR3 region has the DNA TGTGCCAGTAGTAGGGGGCAGGCGACCGTTGGCTACACCTTC. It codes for CASSRGQATVGYTF.

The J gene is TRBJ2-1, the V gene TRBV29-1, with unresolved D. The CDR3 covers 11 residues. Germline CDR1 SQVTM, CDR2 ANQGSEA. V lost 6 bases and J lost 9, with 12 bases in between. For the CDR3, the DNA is TGCAGCGTGGGTCTAGAGGCTGAGCAGTTCTTC. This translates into CSVGLEAEQFF.

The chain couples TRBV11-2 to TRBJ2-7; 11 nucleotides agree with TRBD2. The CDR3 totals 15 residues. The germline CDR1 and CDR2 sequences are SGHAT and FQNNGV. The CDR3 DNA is TGTGTCAGCAGCTTAGACCTAGCGGGAGGCTACGAGCAGTACGTC. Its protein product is CVSSLDLAGGYEQYV.

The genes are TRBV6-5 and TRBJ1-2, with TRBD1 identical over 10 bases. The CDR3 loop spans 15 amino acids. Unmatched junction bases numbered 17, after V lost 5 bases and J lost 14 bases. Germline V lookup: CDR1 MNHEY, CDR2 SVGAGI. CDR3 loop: CASSPTGTGAWEHTF. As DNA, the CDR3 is TGTGCCAGCAGTCCCACCGGGACAGGGGCTTGGGAGCATACCTTC.

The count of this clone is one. The CDR3 spells CASSQDTPSGSSYNEQFF. The CDR3 region has the DNA TGCGCCAGCAGCCAAGATACCCCTAGCGGGAGCTCATACAATGAGCAGTTCTTC. The rearrangement links TRBV4-3 to TRBJ2-1; TRBD2 matches 10 bases. The CDR3 runs 18 residues. In germline, CDR1 is LGHNA, CDR2 YSLEER. The V and J ends lost 0 bases and 4 bases, in that order; junction bases with no gene match: 9.

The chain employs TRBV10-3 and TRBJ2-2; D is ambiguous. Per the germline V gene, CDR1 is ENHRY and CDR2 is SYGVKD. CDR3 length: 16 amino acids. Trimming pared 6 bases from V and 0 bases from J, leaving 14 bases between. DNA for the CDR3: TGTGCCATCAGGGGGTCAGGTTCTCCGAACACCGGGGAGCTGTTTTTT. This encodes CAIRGSGSPNTGELFF.

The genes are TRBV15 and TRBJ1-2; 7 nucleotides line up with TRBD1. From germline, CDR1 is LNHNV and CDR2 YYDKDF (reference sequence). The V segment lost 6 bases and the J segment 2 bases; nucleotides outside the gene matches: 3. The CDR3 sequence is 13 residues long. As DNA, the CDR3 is TGTGCCACCAGTCCAGGGGGGAACTATGGCTACACCTTC. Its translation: CATSPGGNYGYTF.

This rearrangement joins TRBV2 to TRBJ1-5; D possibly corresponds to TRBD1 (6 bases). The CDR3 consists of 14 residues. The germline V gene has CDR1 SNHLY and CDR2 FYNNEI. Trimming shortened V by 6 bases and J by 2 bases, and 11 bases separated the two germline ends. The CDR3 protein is CASRVRQGNQPQHF. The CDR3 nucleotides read TGTGCCAGCAGAGTAAGACAGGGCAATCAGCCCCAGCATTTT.

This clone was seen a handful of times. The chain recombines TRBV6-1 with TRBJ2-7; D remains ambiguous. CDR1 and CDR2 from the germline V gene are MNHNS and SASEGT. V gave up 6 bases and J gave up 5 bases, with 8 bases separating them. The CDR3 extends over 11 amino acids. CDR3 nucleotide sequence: TGTGCCAGCAGGGCGTACGACGAGCAGTACTTC. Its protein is CASRAYDEQYF.